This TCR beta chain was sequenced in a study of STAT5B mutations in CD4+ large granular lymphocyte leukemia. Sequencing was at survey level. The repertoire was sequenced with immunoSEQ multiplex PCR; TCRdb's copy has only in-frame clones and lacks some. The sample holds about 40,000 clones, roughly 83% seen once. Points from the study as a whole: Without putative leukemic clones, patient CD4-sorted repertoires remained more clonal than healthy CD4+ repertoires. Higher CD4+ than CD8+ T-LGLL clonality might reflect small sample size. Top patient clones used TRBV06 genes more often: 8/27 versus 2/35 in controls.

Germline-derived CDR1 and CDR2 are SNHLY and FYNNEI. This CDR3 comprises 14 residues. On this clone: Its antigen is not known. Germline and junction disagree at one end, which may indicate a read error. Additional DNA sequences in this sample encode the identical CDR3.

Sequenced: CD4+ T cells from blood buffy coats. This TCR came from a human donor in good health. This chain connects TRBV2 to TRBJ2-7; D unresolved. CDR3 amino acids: CASRPRINSYEQYF. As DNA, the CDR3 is TGTGCCAGCCGACCGAGGATCAACTCCTACGAGCAGTATTTC. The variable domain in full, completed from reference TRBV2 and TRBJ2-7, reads EPEVTQTPSHQVTQMGQEVILRCVPISNHLYFYWYRQILGQKVEFLVSFYNNEISEKSEIFDDQFSVERPDGSNFTLKIRSTKLEDSAMYFCASRPRINSYEQYFGPGTRLTVT.